This T cell receptor beta chain was observed in a study of T cell changes during pregnancy in multiple sclerosis. Sequencing was performed with immunoSEQ multiplex PCR; in TCRdb, only in-frame clones are kept and a portion is missing. Found here are 50,000 to 60,000 clones, approximately 89% of them singletons; the top ten hold 1.8%. V was pared by 3 bases and J by 1 base, with 10 bases between. This CDR3 is 14 amino acids long. Germline V lookup: CDR1 SGHRS, CDR2 YFSETQ. Sequencing was performed on peripheral blood, taken after pregnancy. This rearrangement joins TRBV5-1 to TRBJ1-1; D not certain. This sequence was found in a female donor with multiple sclerosis, enrolled in a pregnancy study. The CDR3 sequence: CASSYTNRNTEAFF. Written as DNA, the CDR3 is TGCGCCAGCAGCTATACCAATAGGAACACTGAAGCTTTCTTT.